This T cell receptor beta chain was found in a study of blood T cell repertoires in COVID-19. Overall study: Samples representing acute and convalescent COVID-19 were sourced from the United States, Italy and Spain. PBMCs, B-cell-depleted T cells, or T cells provided the cDNA or gDNA that made up the material.

CDR1 and CDR2 (germline): MDHEN, SYDVKM. This CDR3 comprises 12 residues. V was clipped by 6 bases and J by 7 bases, with 10 bases between them. In the authors' methods: How many nucleated cells were present was estimated from reference gene primer amplification. The data were produced by immunoSEQ multiplex PCR, yet TCRdb's version contains in-frame clones alone and is incomplete. That table gives V, J and clone size, and the DNA gave D and trimming. The data contain roughly 250,000 clones, around 83% of them seen just once; the ten biggest clones take up 1.5% to 1.7%. The V gene is TRBV28, the J gene TRBJ1-5; D gene unclear. The TCR sequence derives from a woman aged 40 to 50 who had recovered from COVID-19. The sequenced material came from peripheral blood. The CDR3 DNA follows: TGTGCCAGCAGAAAACTCAGGCAGCCCCAGCATTTT. As protein: CASRKLRQPQHF.